The sample holds many counts of the clone carrying this TCR beta chain. Stated time point: newly diagnosed GD, antithyroid drugs for less than 3 months. PBMC-extracted RNA yielded the TCR library. Graves' disease diagnosis used American Thyroid Association guidelines. Patients were enrolled at an endocrinology department in Xi'an, China. This sample was taken from a study of regulatory T cells in long-lasting Graves disease. Construction of TCR beta libraries relied on iRepertoire HTBI primers and on Arm-PCR targeting CDR3 regions. Via MiXCR, TCRdb re-called the multiplex PCR reads, giving one row per CDR3 protein. The sample records some 400,000 distinct CDR3 sequences, 15% being singletons. The germline gives CDR1 MDHEN, CDR2 SYDVKM. CDR3 size: 15 residues. Trimming stripped 2 bases from V and 8 bases from J, with 16 bases between. The same sample was also used in a study of T cells in Graves' hyperthyroidism and ophthalmopathy. That study reports: In patients aged 18 to 65, hyperthyroidism was newly diagnosed, with duration under 2 months. Primed by the HTBI set, a first-round RT-PCR was run on the TCR CDR3.

The gene calls are TRBV28 and TRBJ1-5; the D gene is possibly TRBD1 (6 bases). The TCR sequence derives from a woman in her thirties with Graves disease. The sample here was peripheral blood mononuclear cells (PBMCs), taken at new diagnosis, from a patient treated with antithyroid drugs. CDR3 protein: CASSLGDIRTEPQHF. In DNA, the CDR3 is TGTGCCAGCAGTTTAGGGGACATCCGAACAGAGCCCCAGCATTTT.